Presented here are 25 T cell receptor beta chains from one specimen sequenced in a study of PD-L1 blockade in urothelial cancer. Assay used: immunoSEQ multiplex PCR; TCRdb lists only in-frame clones, some missing. The data show roughly 24,000 clones, approximately 89% seen once. Time point of the sample: peripheral blood 6 weeks after treatment start. Sequences were derived from PBMCs, sampled around atezolizumab (anti-PD-L1) treatment. Source of these receptors: a woman aged 55-70 years with urothelial cancer.

Only one count was recorded for this clone. The J gene is TRBJ1-4, the V gene TRBV15, with 11 positions matching TRBD1. After removal of 0 bases from V and 7 bases from J, the junction contained 1 base not matched to a gene. Germline loops: CDR1 LNHNV, CDR2 YYDKDF (reference sequence). This CDR3 is built from 15 residues. The CDR3 is CATSRDGTGGEKLFF. CDR3 DNA: TGTGCCACCAGCAGAGATGGGACAGGGGGTGAAAAACTGTTTTTT.

The chain uses TRBV12-2 and TRBJ2-7; TRBD2, the table's D call, was not compared with the DNA. TRBV12-2 is a documented pseudogene. The CDR3 covers 15 residues. The CDR3 protein is CASRLEVAGRNEQYF. The CDR3 nucleotides read TGTGCAAGTCGCTTAGAGGTAGCGGGGAGAAACGAGCAGTACTTC.

In this sample, this clone turned up once. The chain combines TRBV27 with TRBJ1-1; 11 positions match TRBD1. Trimming at V came to 2 bases and at J to 1 base, leaving 3 bases not matched to a gene. The CDR3 totals 16 residues. Germline CDR1 and CDR2: MNHEY and SMNVEV (reference sequence). This chain's CDR3 is CASSLMGQGGNTEAFF. The CDR3 nucleotides are TGTGCCAGCAGTTTAATGGGACAGGGGGGGAACACTGAAGCTTTCTTT.

Only a few counts were recorded for this clone. The CDR3 loop reads CASSPLPTSGSIPNSYEQYF. The CDR3, as DNA: TGTGCCAGCTCACCACTACCGACTAGCGGGAGTATTCCAAACTCCTACGAGCAGTACTTC. The chain employs TRBV18 and TRBJ2-7; 12 nucleotides agree with TRBD2. Germline lookup yields CDR1 KGHSH and CDR2 LQKENI. The CDR3 runs 20 residues. The trim removed 1 base at V and 0 bases at J, leaving 13 bases unmatched.

V usage is TRBV5-6 and J usage is TRBJ2-1; TRBD2 matches 11 bases. V shed 3 bases, J shed 4 bases, and the junction held 3 bases outside the gene matches. The CDR3 runs to 15 residues. The germline V gene encodes CDR1 SGHDT and CDR2 YYEEEE. CDR3 amino acids: CASSWGTSGYNEQFF. The CDR3 DNA follows: TGTGCCAGCAGCTGGGGGACTAGCGGTTACAATGAGCAGTTCTTC.

The chain employs TRBV4-3 and TRBJ1-2; D gene uncertain. Germline loops: CDR1 LGHNA, CDR2 YSLEER. The V and J ends lost 1 base and 8 bases respectively, with 14 bases between them. CDR3 length: 14 amino acids. CDR3 DNA: TGCGCCAGCAGCCAAGCCCCCCGCGGGGAAGGCTACACCTTC. Translated, it gives CASSQAPRGEGYTF.

This clone was seen only once. This CDR3 reads CASEGTPSGELFF. The CDR3 region has the DNA TGTGCCAGCGAGGGAACCCCATCCGGGGAGCTGTTTTTT. This sequence joins TRBV6-6 and TRBJ2-2; TRBD2 might be the D (5 bases). V lost 8 bases to trimming and J lost 6 bases, with 13 bases between them. The CDR3 runs to 13 residues. Germline V gene sequence: CDR1 MNHNY, CDR2 SVGAGI (reference sequence).

The genes are TRBV28 and TRBJ2-7; D may be TRBD1 (6 bases). This CDR3 comprises 16 residues. V gave up 8 bases and J gave up 1 base, with 21 bases separating them. Germline CDR1 MDHEN, CDR2 SYDVKM. The CDR3 loop reads CASHTNTGTRSYEQYF. CDR3 nucleotide sequence: TGTGCCAGCCATACCAATACAGGGACGCGGTCCTACGAGCAGTACTTC. The complete variable domain, with remaining parts taken from reference TRBV28 and TRBJ2-7, reads DVKVTQSSRYLVKRTGEKVFLECVQDMDHENMFWYRQDPGLGLRLIYFSYDVKMKEKGDIPEGYSVSREKKERFSLILESASTNQTSMYLCASHTNTGTRSYEQYFGPGTRLTVT.

The chain uses TRBV28 and TRBJ1-1; unclear D gene. Per germline, CDR1 MDHEN and CDR2 SYDVKM. The CDR3 is made up of 16 amino acids. The V and J ends lost 3 bases and 0 bases respectively, with 14 bases between them. In DNA form, the CDR3 reads TGTGCCAGCAGTTTCCTGTCCGGAGGCCTGAACACTGAAGCTTTCTTT. Translated: CASSFLSGGLNTEAFF. Looking up the rest from reference TRBV28 and TRBJ1-1 gives the full variable domain: DVKVTQSSRYLVKRTGEKVFLECVQDMDHENMFWYRQDPGLGLRLIYFSYDVKMKEKGDIPEGYSVSREKKERFSLILESASTNQTSMYLCASSFLSGGLNTEAFFGQGTRLTVV.

This clone appeared once. The J gene is TRBJ2-3, the V gene TRBV14, with D possibly TRBD2 on 6 matching bases. Germline lookup yields CDR1 SGHDN and CDR2 FVKESK. The CDR3 loop spans 14 amino acids. The V gene lost 4 bases and the J gene lost 8 bases, with 16 bases spanning the gap. CDR3 nucleotide sequence: TGTGCCAGCAGCCTCTCGGGAGCCATGGGTACGCAGTATTTT. Its protein is CASSLSGAMGTQYF.

The table lists this clone with a few counts. The gene calls are TRBV6-5 and TRBJ2-7; no clear D gene. V lost 4 bases to trimming and J lost 2 bases, with 6 bases between them. The CDR3 runs 12 residues. Germline V gives CDR1 MNHEY, CDR2 SVGAGI. CDR3 sequence reads: CASSSSPYEQYF. The CDR3 DNA follows: TGTGCCAGCAGTTCTAGTCCCTACGAGCAGTACTTC.

The chain employs TRBV7-2 and TRBJ1-6, with D possibly matching TRBD1 (5 bases). Between the trimmed V and J ends, which lost 2 bases and 6 bases, there was a span of 11 bases. Germline-derived CDR1 and CDR2 are SGHTA and FQGNSA. This CDR3 is built from 15 residues. CDR3: CASSLSTDFNSPLHF. The CDR3 DNA is TGTGCCAGCAGCTTATCGACAGATTTTAATTCACCCCTCCACTTT.

The V gene is TRBV5-3, the J gene TRBJ2-7, with D uncertain. TRBV5-3 is noted as an ORF with a role that remains uncertain. The CDR3 covers 10 residues. Trimming removed 7 bases at V and 4 bases at J, with 6 bases between. CDR3 nucleotides: TGTGCCAGAGAGAAATACGAGCAGTACTTC. It encodes CAREKYEQYF.

The J gene is TRBJ2-1, the V gene TRBV2; 10 nucleotides agree with TRBD2. The V segment lost 6 bases and the J segment 7 bases; nucleotides outside the gene matches: 9. Germline CDR1 reads SNHLY; CDR2 reads FYNNEI. The CDR3 sequence is 15 residues long. CDR3 loop: CASRDLAGAKNEQFF. The CDR3 DNA reads as TGTGCCAGCAGAGATCTAGCGGGAGCGAAGAATGAGCAGTTCTTC.

The rearrangement joins TRBV28 to TRBJ2-5; TRBD1 aligns across 10 bases. CDR3 length: 15 amino acids. Germline V gene data show CDR1 as MDHEN and CDR2 as SYDVKM. V was pared by 3 bases and J by 2 bases, with 3 bases of the junction left unmatched. CDR3: CASSFWTGGQETQYF. The CDR3 bases are TGTGCCAGCAGTTTCTGGACAGGGGGACAAGAGACCCAGTACTTC.

The rearrangement uses TRBV4-3 and TRBJ2-2, with TRBD2 matching over 9 bases. CDR1 is LGHNA, CDR2 YSLEER, per germline. The trim removed 3 bases at V and 5 bases at J, leaving 13 bases unmatched. The CDR3 extends over 18 amino acids. In DNA, the CDR3 is TGCGCCAGCAGCCACCGATCCGGCGGGGGGGCGGGGACCGGGGAGCTGTTTTTT. This sequence encodes CASSHRSGGGAGTGELFF.

The chain recombines TRBV15 with TRBJ2-2; possible D gene TRBD1, 6 bases. The CDR3 is 13 residues long. Germline loops: CDR1 LNHNV, CDR2 YYDKDF (reference sequence). Trimming cost V 6 bases and J 5 bases, with 10 bases left between them. As DNA, the CDR3 is TGTGCCACCAGTCAACAGGGTACCGGGGAGCTGTTTTTT. Its protein product is CATSQQGTGELFF.

V usage is TRBV5-6 and J usage is TRBJ1-1; 7 bases are shared with TRBD1. Germline assignment: CDR1 SGHDT and CDR2 YYEEEE. This CDR3 contains 16 residues. V lost 5 bases and J lost 4; bases outside the gene matches: 14. CDR3 sequence: CASRGGVRGQGTEAFF. The CDR3 DNA follows: TGTGCCAGCAGGGGTGGAGTAAGGGGGCAAGGCACTGAAGCTTTCTTT.

The genes are TRBV27 and TRBJ1-4; no definite D call. With 4 bases removed from V and 0 bases from J, the gap between germline ends came to 6 bases. The CDR3 has 14 amino acids. CDR1 MNHEY and CDR2 SMNVEV come from the germline V gene (reference sequence). The DNA of the CDR3 is TGTGCCAGCAGTTCGGTGACAACTAATGAAAAACTGTTTTTT. Amino acids: CASSSVTTNEKLFF.

The rearrangement joins TRBV27 to TRBJ2-2, with 8 bases matching TRBD1. The CDR3 is 15 amino acids. The germline CDR1 and CDR2 sequences are MNHEY and SMNVEV (reference sequence). With V trimmed by 6 bases and J by 4 bases, 7 bases remained unmatched. The CDR3 protein is CASRLLDRGTGELFF. CDR3 nucleotide sequence: TGTGCCAGCAGACTACTAGACAGGGGCACCGGGGAGCTGTTTTTT.

V is TRBV27 and J is TRBJ1-2; no definite D call. Deletions cut 11 bases from V and 5 bases from J, with 27 bases between. CDR1 MNHEY and CDR2 SMNVEV come from the germline V gene (reference sequence). CDR3 length: 16 residues. The CDR3 nucleotides read TGTGCCTCACTGCCCAACACGGGGTCAGCGGGGTATGGCTACACCTTC. It specifies CASLPNTGSAGYGYTF.

The CDR3 is CASAGTGPWETQYF. The CDR3 DNA reads TGTGCCAGCGCTGGGACAGGGCCGTGGGAGACCCAGTACTTC. This chain uses TRBV9 with TRBJ2-5, with 9 bases fitting TRBD1. V shed 7 bases and J 5 bases; nucleotides not matched to a gene: 9. This CDR3 has 14 amino acids. Germline assignment: CDR1 SGDLS and CDR2 YYNGEE. The entire variable domain, with the rest obtained from reference TRBV9 and TRBJ2-5, is as follows: DSGVTQTPKHLITATGQRVTLRCSPRSGDLSVYWYQQSLDQGLQFLIQYYNGEERAKGNILERFSAQQFPDLHSELNLSSLELGDSALYFCASAGTGPWETQYFGPGTRLLVL.

The chain joins TRBV10-2 to TRBJ2-1; D gene unclear. CDR3 length equals 16 residues. V lost 0 bases and J lost 0, with 9 bases in between. From germline, CDR1 is WSHSY and CDR2 SAAADI. The CDR3 sequence is CASSESIGSSYNEQFF. The CDR3 DNA is TGCGCCAGCAGTGAGTCGATCGGTAGCTCCTACAATGAGCAGTTCTTC.

V and J are TRBV5-1 and TRBJ2-7, with 7 positions matching TRBD1. The CDR3 contains 14 residues. Germline V gives CDR1 SGHRS, CDR2 YFSETQ. Unmatched junction bases numbered 7, after V lost 4 bases and J lost 3 bases. DNA of the CDR3: TGCGCCAGCAGCGACCGGGACAGACACTACGAGCAGTACTTC. Amino acid sequence: CASSDRDRHYEQYF.

This clone has a single count. Here the CDR3 reads CASSYLSGGPFDTQYF. The CDR3 coding sequence is TGTGCCAGCAGTTACTTGTCGGGAGGGCCGTTCGATACGCAGTATTTT. The chain links TRBV6-6 to TRBJ2-3, with 8 bases that match TRBD2. Trimming at V came to 1 base and at J to 6 bases, leaving 9 bases not matched to a gene. This CDR3 contains 16 residues. Looked up from germline, CDR1 is MNHNY and CDR2 is SVGAGI (reference sequence).